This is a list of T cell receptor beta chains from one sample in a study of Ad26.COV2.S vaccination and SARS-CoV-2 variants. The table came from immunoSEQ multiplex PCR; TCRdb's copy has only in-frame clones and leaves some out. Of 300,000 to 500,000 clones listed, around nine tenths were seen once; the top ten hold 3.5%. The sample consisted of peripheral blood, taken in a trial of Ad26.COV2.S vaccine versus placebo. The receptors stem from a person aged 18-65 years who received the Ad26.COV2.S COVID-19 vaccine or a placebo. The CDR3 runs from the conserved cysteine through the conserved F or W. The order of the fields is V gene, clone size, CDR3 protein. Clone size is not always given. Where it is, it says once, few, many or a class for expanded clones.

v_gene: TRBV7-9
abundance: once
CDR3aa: CASSRIQGSYGYTF

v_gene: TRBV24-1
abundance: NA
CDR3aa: CATRAQTNTEAFF

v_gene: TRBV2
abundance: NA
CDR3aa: CASSVHGQGPSYGYTF

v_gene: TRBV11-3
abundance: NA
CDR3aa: CASSLGRDNEQFF

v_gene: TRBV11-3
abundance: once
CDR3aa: CASSLGGQGAYNEQFF

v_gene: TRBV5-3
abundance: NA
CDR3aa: CARSTHTGLNYGYTF

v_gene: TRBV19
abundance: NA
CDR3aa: CASSIRGFSYGYTF

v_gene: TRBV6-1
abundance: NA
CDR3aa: CASSEVFQRGYTF

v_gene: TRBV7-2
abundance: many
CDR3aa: CASSLEVREKLFF

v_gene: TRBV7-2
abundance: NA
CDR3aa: CASSPNRGNTGELFF

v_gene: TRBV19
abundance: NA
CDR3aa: CASTPSGVMSSLHF

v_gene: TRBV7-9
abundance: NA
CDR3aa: CASSYVVNSPLHF

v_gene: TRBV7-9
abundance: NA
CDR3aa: CASSPDGHRGNEQFF

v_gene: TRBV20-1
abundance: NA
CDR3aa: CSASAGPISGNTIYF

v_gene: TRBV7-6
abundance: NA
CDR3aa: CASSFLGGAVETQYF

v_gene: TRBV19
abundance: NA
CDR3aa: CASSIVTGVPLETQYF

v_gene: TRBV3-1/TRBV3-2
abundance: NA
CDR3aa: CASSGEQETQYF

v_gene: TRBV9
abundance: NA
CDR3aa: CASSPPSGNTEAFF

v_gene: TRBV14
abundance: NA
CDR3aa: CASSRKDYYNEQFF